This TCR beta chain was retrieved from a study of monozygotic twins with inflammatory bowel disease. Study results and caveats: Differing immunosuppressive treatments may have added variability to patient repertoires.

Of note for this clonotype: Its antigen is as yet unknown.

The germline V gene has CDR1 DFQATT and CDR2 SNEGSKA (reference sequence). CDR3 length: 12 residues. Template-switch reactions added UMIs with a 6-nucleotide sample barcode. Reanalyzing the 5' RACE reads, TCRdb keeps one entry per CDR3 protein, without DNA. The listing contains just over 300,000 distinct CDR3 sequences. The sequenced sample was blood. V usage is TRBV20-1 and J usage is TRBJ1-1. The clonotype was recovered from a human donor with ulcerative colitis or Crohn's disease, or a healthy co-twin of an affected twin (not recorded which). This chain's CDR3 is CSAHDRNSEAFF.